This entry features one T cell receptor beta chain sequence. Sequenced by immunoSEQ multiplex PCR; TCRdb stores in-frame clones only, minus some. The top ten hold about 5.7% of the sample, which has some 99,000 clones, over 80% seen once. The CDR3 loop spans 13 amino acids. Trimming took 1 base from V and 8 from J, leaving 11 bases between them. Germline CDR1 is SGHDN and CDR2 is FVKESK. The data belong to a study of glioma-infiltrating T cells after dendritic cell vaccination. Study at large: Dendritic cells derived from monocytes and pulsed with autologous tumor lysate formed the vaccine.

Time point described: after dendritic cell vaccination, including at tumor progression/relapse. The sample was blood, taken after dendritic cell vaccination. The receptor's source is a human donor with glioblastoma. V and J are TRBV14 and TRBJ1-1; a weak D match, TRBD1 (6 bases). CDR3 bases: TGTGCCAGCAGCCAAGGGTATGACAGGGAAGCTTTCTTT. It translates to CASSQGYDREAFF.